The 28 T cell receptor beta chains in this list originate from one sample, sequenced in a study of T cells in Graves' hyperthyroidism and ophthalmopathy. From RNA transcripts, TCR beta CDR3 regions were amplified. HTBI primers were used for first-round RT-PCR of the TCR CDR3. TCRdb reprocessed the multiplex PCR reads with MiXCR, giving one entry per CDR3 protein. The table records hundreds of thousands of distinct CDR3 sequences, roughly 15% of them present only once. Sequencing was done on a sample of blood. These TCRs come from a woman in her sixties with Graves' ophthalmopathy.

CDR3: CASSEEGNREYTEAFF. CDR3 DNA sequence: TGTGCCAGCAGTGAAGAGGGGAACAGGGAGTACACTGAAGCTTTCTTT. V is TRBV6-1 and J is TRBJ1-1; D perhaps matches TRBD1 (6 bases). V lost 1 base to trimming and J lost 3 bases, with 15 bases between them. There are 16 residues in the CDR3. Germline-derived CDR1 and CDR2 are MNHNS and SASEGT.

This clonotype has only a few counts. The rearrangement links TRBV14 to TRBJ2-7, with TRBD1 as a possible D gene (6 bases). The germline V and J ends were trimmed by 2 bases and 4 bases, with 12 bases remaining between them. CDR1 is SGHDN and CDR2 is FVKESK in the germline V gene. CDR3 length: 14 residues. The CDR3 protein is CASSQMTGRYEQYF. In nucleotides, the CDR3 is TGTGCCAGCAGCCAAATGACAGGTCGTTACGAGCAGTACTTC.

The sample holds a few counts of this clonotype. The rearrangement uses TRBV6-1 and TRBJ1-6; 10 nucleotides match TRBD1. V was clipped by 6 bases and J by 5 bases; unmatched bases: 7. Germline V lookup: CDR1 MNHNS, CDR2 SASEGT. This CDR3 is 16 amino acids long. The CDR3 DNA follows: TGTGCCAGCAGACGCGGGACAGGGGATAATAATTCACCCCTCCACTTT. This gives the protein CASRRGTGDNNSPLHF.

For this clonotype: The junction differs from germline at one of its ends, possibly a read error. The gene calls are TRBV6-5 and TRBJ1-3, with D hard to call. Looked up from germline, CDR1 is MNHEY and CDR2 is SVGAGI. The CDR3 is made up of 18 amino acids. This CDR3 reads CASGYRYLGSSSGNTIYF. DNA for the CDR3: TGTGCCAGCGGTTACCGATATCTTGGGTCAAGCTCTGGAAACACCATATATTTT.

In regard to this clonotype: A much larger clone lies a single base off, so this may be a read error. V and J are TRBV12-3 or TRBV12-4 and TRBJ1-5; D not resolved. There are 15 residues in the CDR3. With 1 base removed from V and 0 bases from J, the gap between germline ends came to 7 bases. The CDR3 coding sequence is TGTGCCAGCAGTTTAGTGGACGGTAGCAATCAGCCCCAGCATTTT. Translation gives CASSLVDGSNQPQHF.

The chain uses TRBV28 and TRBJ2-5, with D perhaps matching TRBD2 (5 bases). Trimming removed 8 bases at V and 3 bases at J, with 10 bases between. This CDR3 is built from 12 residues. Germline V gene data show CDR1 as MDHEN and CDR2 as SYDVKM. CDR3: CASRVGEETQYF. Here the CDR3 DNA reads TGTGCCAGCCGTGTGGGAGAAGAGACCCAGTACTTC.

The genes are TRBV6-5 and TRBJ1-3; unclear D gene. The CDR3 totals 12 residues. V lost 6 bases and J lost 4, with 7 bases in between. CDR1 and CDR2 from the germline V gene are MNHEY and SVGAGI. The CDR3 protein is CASRLSGNTIYF. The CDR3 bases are TGTGCCAGCAGGTTATCCGGAAACACCATATATTTT.

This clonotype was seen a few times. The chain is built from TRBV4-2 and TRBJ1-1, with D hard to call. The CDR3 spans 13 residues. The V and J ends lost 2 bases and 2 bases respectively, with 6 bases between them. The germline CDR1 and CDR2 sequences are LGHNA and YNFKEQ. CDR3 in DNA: TGTGCCAGCAGCCAAAAGGGAAACACTGAAGCTTTCTTT. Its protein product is CASSQKGNTEAFF.

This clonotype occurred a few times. CDR3 bases: TGTGCCACCAGCAAGACTAGCGGGGGGAACAATGAGCAGTTCTTC. Residues: CATSKTSGGNNEQFF. The J gene is TRBJ2-1, the V gene TRBV24-1; 13 nucleotides match TRBD2. The germline V gene encodes CDR1 KGHDR and CDR2 SFDVKD. The CDR3 is made up of 15 amino acids. The junction had 4 bases not matched to a gene; V was cut back by 7 bases and J by 5 bases.

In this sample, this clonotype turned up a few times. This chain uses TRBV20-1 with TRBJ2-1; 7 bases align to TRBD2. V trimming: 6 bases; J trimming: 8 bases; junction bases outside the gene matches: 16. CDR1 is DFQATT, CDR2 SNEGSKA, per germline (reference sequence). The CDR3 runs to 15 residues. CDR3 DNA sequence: TGCAGTGCATACTGGGCAGCGGGAACTTCGGATGAGCAGTTCTTC. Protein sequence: CSAYWAAGTSDEQFF.

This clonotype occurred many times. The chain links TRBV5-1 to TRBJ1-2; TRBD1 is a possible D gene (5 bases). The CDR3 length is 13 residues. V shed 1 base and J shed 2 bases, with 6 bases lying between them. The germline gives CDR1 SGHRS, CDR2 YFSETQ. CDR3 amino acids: CASSLSGNYGYTF. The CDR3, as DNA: TGCGCCAGCAGCTTGTCAGGGAACTATGGCTACACCTTC.

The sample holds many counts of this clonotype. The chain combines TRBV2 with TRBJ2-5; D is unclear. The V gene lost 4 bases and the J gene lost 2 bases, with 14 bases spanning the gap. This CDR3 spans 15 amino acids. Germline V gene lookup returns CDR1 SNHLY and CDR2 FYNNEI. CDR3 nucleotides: TGTGCCAGCAGTGCTTTGGTTTTAAATCAAGAGACCCAGTACTTC. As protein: CASSALVLNQETQYF.

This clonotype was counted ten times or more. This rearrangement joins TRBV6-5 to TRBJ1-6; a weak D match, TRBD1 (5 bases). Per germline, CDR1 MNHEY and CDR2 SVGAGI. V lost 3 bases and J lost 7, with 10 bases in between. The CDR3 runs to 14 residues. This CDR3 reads CASSYLGGNSPLHF. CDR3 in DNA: TGTGCCAGCAGTTATCTCGGGGGGAATTCACCCCTCCACTTT.

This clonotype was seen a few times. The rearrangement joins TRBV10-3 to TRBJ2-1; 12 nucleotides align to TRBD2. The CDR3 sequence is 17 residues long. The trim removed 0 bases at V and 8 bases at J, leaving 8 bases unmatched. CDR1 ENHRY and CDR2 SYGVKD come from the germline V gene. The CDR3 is CAISESASGRALDEQFF. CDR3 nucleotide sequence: TGTGCCATCAGTGAGTCCGCTAGCGGGAGGGCCTTAGATGAGCAGTTCTTC.

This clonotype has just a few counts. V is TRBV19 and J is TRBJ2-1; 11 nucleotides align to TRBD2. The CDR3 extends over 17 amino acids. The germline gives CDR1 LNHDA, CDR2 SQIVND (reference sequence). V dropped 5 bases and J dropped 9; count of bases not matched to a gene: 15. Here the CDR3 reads CASSSRTLAGGPTEQFF. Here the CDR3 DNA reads TGTGCCAGTAGTTCGCGGACCCTAGCGGGAGGACCTACTGAGCAGTTCTTC.

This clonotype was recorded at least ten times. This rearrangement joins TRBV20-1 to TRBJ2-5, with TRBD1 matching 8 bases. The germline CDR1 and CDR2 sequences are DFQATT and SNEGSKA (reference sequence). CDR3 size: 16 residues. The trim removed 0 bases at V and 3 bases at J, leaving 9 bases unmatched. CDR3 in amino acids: CSAREGSRGREETQYF. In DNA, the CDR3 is TGCAGTGCTAGAGAGGGGAGCAGGGGGCGAGAAGAGACCCAGTACTTC.

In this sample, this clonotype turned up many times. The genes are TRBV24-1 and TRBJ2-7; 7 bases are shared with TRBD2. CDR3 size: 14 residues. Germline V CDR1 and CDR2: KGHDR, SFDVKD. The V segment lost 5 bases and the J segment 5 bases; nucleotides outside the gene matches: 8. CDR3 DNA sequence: TGTGCCACCAGTGCTTCGGGAGGTAGAAACGAGCAGTACTTC. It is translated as CATSASGGRNEQYF.

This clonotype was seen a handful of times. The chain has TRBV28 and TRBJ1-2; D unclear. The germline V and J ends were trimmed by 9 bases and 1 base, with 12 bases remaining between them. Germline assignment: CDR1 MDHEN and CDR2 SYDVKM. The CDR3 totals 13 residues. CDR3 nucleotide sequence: TGTGCCAGTGGGGAGGAGATTAACTATGGCTACACCTTC. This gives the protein CASGEEINYGYTF.

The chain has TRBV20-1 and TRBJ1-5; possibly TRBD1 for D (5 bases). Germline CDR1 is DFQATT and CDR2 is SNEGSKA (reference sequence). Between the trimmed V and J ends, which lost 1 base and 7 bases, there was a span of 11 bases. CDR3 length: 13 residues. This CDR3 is CSARGPRDQPQHF. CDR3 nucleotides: TGCAGTGCTAGAGGCCCCAGGGACCAGCCCCAGCATTTT.

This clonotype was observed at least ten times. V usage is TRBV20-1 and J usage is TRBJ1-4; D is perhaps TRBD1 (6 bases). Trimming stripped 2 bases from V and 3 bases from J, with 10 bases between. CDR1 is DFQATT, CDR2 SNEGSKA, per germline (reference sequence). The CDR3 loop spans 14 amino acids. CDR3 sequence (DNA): TGCAGTGCTAGATCGGGGGCCTCTAATGAAAAACTGTTTTTT. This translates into CSARSGASNEKLFF.

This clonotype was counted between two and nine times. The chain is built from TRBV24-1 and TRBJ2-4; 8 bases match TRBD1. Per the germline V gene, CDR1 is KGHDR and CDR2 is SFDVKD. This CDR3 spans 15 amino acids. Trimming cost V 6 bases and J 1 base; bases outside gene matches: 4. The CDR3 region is CATSTGGIAKNIQYF. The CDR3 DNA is TGTGCCACCAGTACAGGGGGGATCGCCAAAAACATTCAGTACTTC.

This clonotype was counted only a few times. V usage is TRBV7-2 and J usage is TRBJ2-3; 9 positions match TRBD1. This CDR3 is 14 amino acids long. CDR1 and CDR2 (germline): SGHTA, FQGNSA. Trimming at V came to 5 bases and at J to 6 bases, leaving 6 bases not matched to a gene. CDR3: CASSPPGQGDTQYF. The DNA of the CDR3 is TGTGCCAGCAGCCCCCCGGGACAGGGCGATACGCAGTATTTT.

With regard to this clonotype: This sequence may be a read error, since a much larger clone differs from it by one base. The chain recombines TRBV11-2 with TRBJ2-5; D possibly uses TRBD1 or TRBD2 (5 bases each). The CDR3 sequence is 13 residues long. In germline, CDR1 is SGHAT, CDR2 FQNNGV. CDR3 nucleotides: TGTGCCGGCAGCTTAGCAGGGACAGAGACCCAGTACTTC. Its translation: CAGSLAGTETQYF.

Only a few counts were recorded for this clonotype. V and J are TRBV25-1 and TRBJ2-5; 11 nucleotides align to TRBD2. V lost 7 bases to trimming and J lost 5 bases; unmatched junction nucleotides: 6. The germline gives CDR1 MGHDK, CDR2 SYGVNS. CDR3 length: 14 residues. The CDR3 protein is CASTPASGGETQYF. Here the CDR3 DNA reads TGTGCCAGCACCCCGGCTAGCGGGGGGGAGACCCAGTACTTC. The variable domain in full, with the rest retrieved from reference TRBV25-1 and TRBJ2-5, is EADIYQTPRYLVIGTGKKITLECSQTMGHDKMYWYQQDPGMELHLIHYSYGVNSTEKGDLSSESTVSRIRTEHFPLTLESARPSHTSQYLCASTPASGGETQYFGPGTRLLVL.

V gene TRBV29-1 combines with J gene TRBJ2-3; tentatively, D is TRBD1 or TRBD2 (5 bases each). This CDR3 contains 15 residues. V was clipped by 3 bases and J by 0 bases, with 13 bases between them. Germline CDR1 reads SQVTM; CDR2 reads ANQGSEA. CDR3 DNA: TGCAGCGTTGAGTTAGGGACCACCAGCACAGATACGCAGTATTTT. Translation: CSVELGTTSTDTQYF.

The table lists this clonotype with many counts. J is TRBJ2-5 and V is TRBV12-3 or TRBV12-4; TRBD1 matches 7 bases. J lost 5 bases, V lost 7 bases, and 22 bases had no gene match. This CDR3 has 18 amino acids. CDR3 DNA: TGTGCCAGCACTCCTCGACAGGGTCAACCGGGCCCCGGCGAGACCCAGTACTTC. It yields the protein CASTPRQGQPGPGETQYF.

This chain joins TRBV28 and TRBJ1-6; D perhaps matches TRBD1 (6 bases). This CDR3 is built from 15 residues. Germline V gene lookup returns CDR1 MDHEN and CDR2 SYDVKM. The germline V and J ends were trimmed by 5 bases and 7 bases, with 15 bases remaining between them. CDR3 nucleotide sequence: TGTGCCAGCAGTCCTGGAGGGGGGCTGAATTCACCCCTCCACTTT. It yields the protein CASSPGGGLNSPLHF.

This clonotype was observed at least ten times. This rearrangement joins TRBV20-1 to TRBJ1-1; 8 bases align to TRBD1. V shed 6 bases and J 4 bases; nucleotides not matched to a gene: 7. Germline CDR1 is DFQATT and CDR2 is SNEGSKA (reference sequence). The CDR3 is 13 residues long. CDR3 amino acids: CSAGGQVSTEAFF. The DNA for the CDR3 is TGCAGTGCGGGGGGACAGGTTTCCACTGAAGCTTTCTTT.